The clone carrying this T cell receptor beta chain was seen a few times. Sequenced by immunoSEQ multiplex PCR; TCRdb stores in-frame clones only, minus some. Here the sample spans fewer than 40,000 clones, approximately 93% being singletons. The CDR3 has 15 residues. With 3 bases removed from V and 0 bases from J, the gap between germline ends came to 9 bases. The germline V gene has CDR1 SGHVS and CDR2 FQNEAQ. This sample is part of a study of control samples from healthy donors and cancer patients. V usage is TRBV7-8 and J usage is TRBJ1-5; D remains unclear. The TCR was taken from a man aged 40-55 years with colorectal cancer. What was sequenced was PBMCs. CDR3: CASSFGPYSNQPQHF. The CDR3 DNA sequence: TGTGCCAGCAGCTTTGGACCTTATAGCAATCAGCCCCAGCATTTT.